Presented here are 4 T cell receptor beta chains from one specimen sequenced in a study of vaccination and CD4 T cells after COVID-19. The time point: late sampling 161 to 241 days after vaccination in a few convalescent patients. TCRdb fed the PCR reads into MiXCR, producing one record per CDR3 protein. The top ten clones hold around 6% of a sample with 25,000 to 30,000 distinct CDR3 sequences, 51% of them seen once. The starting material was CD4+ T cells from blood, obtained about 7 months after SARS-CoV-2 vaccination. These receptors came from a human donor who had recovered from COVID-19.

The chain joins TRBV10-3 to TRBJ2-7, with 7 positions matching TRBD2. Germline CDR1 and CDR2: ENHRY and SYGVKD. The CDR3 covers 13 residues. With V trimmed by 3 bases and J by 5 bases, 4 bases remained unmatched. CDR3 in amino acids: CAISDQGGNEQYF. The CDR3 DNA reads as TGTGCCATCAGTGACCAGGGAGGGAACGAGCAGTACTTC.

The J gene is TRBJ1-5, the V gene TRBV19; D gene unclear. CDR3 length: 15 residues. The V end lost 3 bases, the J end lost 6 bases, and 15 bases lay between the germline ends. CDR1 LNHDA and CDR2 SQIVND come from the germline V gene (reference sequence). The CDR3 nucleotides are TGTGCCAGTAGTATTGCTGGCTGGGAGGGTCAGCCCCAGCATTTT. Protein sequence: CASSIAGWEGQPQHF.

The CDR3 bases are TGTGCCTGGAGTGTAGGGGGCAATCAGCCCCAGCATTTT. Protein: CAWSVGGNQPQHF. The chain uses TRBV30 and TRBJ1-5, with D maybe TRBD1 (5 bases). Germline CDR1 reads GTSNPN; CDR2 reads SVGIG (reference sequence). Trimming left V 0 bases short and J 2 bases short, with 5 bases between. This CDR3 spans 13 amino acids.

This clonotype was observed a handful of times. This CDR3 is CASSEGPGELFF. In nucleotides, the CDR3 is TGTGCCAGCAGTGAGGGCCCGGGGGAGCTGTTTTTT. V usage is TRBV28 and J usage is TRBJ2-2, with a tentative D call TRBD2 (5 bases). The germline V and J ends were trimmed by 5 bases and 8 bases, with 9 bases remaining between them. Germline V gives CDR1 MDHEN, CDR2 SYDVKM. CDR3 length: 12 amino acids.